Below, 24 T cell receptor beta chains from the same sample are listed, as sequenced in a study of control samples from healthy donors and cancer patients. Profiling relied on immunoSEQ multiplex PCR, and the TCRdb table lists in-frame clones only, not all of them. The table has tens of thousands of clones, roughly 93% seen once. Source material: blood. The source of these receptors is a woman in her thirties in good health.

J is TRBJ2-1 and V is TRBV4-2; perhaps TRBD1 as D (6 bases). The germline V gene has CDR1 LGHNA and CDR2 YNFKEQ. The CDR3 is 15 amino acids. The V gene lost 2 bases and the J gene lost 2 bases, with 10 bases spanning the gap. The CDR3 nucleotides are TGTGCCAGCAGCCAATCGGGACAAACCTACAATGAGCAGTTCTTC. Its protein product is CASSQSGQTYNEQFF.

The sample holds a few counts of this clone. This chain links TRBV19 with TRBJ1-5, with D hard to call. The length of the CDR3 is 16 residues. The germline V gene has CDR1 LNHDA and CDR2 SQIVND (reference sequence). V lost 3 bases and J lost 0, with 12 bases in between. CDR3 region: CASSISRTYSNQPQHF. The CDR3 bases are TGTGCCAGTAGTATCTCTCGGACTTATAGCAATCAGCCCCAGCATTTT.

This clone has only one observation. The rearrangement uses TRBV27 and TRBJ1-5; 9 nucleotides align to TRBD1. The CDR3 loop spans 15 amino acids. Trimming at V came to 5 bases and at J to 11 bases, leaving 13 bases not matched to a gene. The germline CDR1 and CDR2 sequences are MNHEY and SMNVEV (reference sequence). The CDR3 spells CASSPRSAGQGAQHF. The CDR3 DNA is TGTGCCAGCAGTCCCCGATCGGCGGGACAGGGTGCCCAGCATTTT.

This sequence joins TRBV24-1 and TRBJ1-5; D remains unclear. The germline CDR1 and CDR2 sequences are KGHDR and SFDVKD. V was clipped by 3 bases and J by 5 bases, with 7 bases between them. This CDR3 has 13 residues. The CDR3 reads CATSDNAYQPQHF. The DNA for the CDR3 is TGTGCCACCAGTGATAATGCTTATCAGCCCCAGCATTTT.

The chain joins TRBV2 to TRBJ2-5; possible D gene TRBD1, 5 bases. V was shortened by 7 bases and J by 3 bases, with 15 bases between the two germline ends. The CDR3 spans 14 residues. CDR1 and CDR2 from the germline V gene are SNHLY and FYNNEI. CDR3 amino acids: CASTATDRKETQYF. The DNA for the CDR3 is TGTGCCAGCACCGCGACAGATCGGAAAGAGACCCAGTACTTC. Full variable domain (remainder filled in from reference TRBV2 and TRBJ2-5): EPEVTQTPSHQVTQMGQEVILRCVPISNHLYFYWYRQILGQKVEFLVSFYNNEISEKSEIFDDQFSVERPDGSNFTLKIRSTKLEDSAMYFCASTATDRKETQYFGPGTRLLVL.

V is TRBV7-8 and J is TRBJ1-5; TRBD1 agrees at 7 bases. Germline trimming cut 4 bases from V and 3 bases from J; bases unmatched to any gene: 3. CDR3 length: 14 amino acids. Germline loops: CDR1 SGHVS, CDR2 FQNEAQ. CDR3 DNA: TGTGCCAGCAGCTGGGACAGATCCAATCAGCCCCAGCATTTT. This translates into CASSWDRSNQPQHF.

This chain links TRBV5-5 with TRBJ2-5; D possibly uses TRBD1 or TRBD2 (6 bases each). The CDR3 totals 14 residues. Germline values: CDR1 SGHKS, CDR2 YYEKEE (reference sequence). Trimming stripped 1 base from V and 2 bases from J, with 9 bases between. The CDR3 DNA follows: TGTGCCAGCAGCTTGTCGGGGGCTCAAGAGACCCAGTACTTC. This translates into CASSLSGAQETQYF.

The J gene is TRBJ1-5, the V gene TRBV7-2, with 10 bases identical to TRBD1. CDR1 and CDR2 from the germline V gene are SGHTA and FQGNSA. This CDR3 region has 15 residues. J was trimmed by 6 bases and V by 4 bases; bases with no gene match: 6. The CDR3 region has the DNA TGTGCCAGCAGCTGGGCCGGGACAGGGGTTCAGCCCCAGCATTTT. This sequence encodes CASSWAGTGVQPQHF.

The V call is TRBV2, the J call TRBJ1-2, with 9 bases aligning to TRBD1. Germline CDR1 is SNHLY and CDR2 is FYNNEI. The length of the CDR3 is 15 residues. The trim removed 3 bases at V and 2 bases at J, leaving 4 bases unmatched. CDR3 bases: TGTGCCAGCAGTGATCCTGGGACAGGGAACTATGGCTACACCTTC. Protein sequence: CASSDPGTGNYGYTF.

The chain recombines TRBV24-1 with TRBJ1-2, with a weak D call TRBD1 (6 bases). Trimming removed 0 bases at V and 8 bases at J, with 9 bases between. The length of the CDR3 is 13 residues. Germline-derived CDR1 and CDR2 are KGHDR and SFDVKD. CDR3: CATSDLTGYGYTF. CDR3 in DNA: TGTGCCACCAGTGATTTGACAGGGTACGGCTACACCTTC.

This chain connects TRBV5-1 to TRBJ1-2; TRBD1 agrees at 10 bases. V lost 4 bases, J lost 0 bases, and 12 bases stayed unmatched. This CDR3 comprises 18 residues. The V gene's germline CDR1 is SGHRS and CDR2 YFSETQ. This chain's CDR3 is CASSQKYSTGGANYGYTF. The CDR3 coding sequence is TGCGCCAGCAGCCAAAAGTACTCGACAGGGGGCGCTAACTATGGCTACACCTTC.

This rearrangement joins TRBV9 to TRBJ1-3; D is perhaps TRBD1 (5 bases). CDR1 is SGDLS, CDR2 YYNGEE, per germline. The CDR3 contains 17 residues. The germline V and J ends were trimmed by 0 bases and 3 bases, with 16 bases remaining between them. The CDR3: CASSVEGPGAIGNTIYF. The CDR3, as DNA: TGTGCCAGCAGCGTAGAGGGCCCCGGGGCTATTGGAAACACCATATATTTT.

The V and J genes are TRBV19 and TRBJ1-3, with D unresolved. The V gene's germline CDR1 is LNHDA and CDR2 SQIVND (reference sequence). The V gene lost 5 bases and the J gene lost 4 bases, with 9 bases spanning the gap. The CDR3 spans 13 residues. The CDR3 sequence is CASSARSGNTIYF. The CDR3 bases are TGTGCCAGTAGTGCACGATCCGGAAACACCATATATTTT.

The chain is built from TRBV11-2 and TRBJ1-5; no reliable D call. V gave up 0 bases and J gave up 7 bases, with 7 bases separating them. CDR1 is SGHAT and CDR2 is FQNNGV in the germline V gene. There are 13 residues in the CDR3. The CDR3 nucleotides are TGTGCCAGCAGCTTAGATTTTACCCAGCCCCAGCATTTT. Amino acids: CASSLDFTQPQHF.

This rearrangement joins TRBV19 to TRBJ1-1, with unresolved D. Germline-derived CDR1 and CDR2 are LNHDA and SQIVND (reference sequence). The CDR3 sequence is 14 residues long. V was trimmed by 5 bases and J by 1 base, leaving 11 bases between them. CDR3 sequence (DNA): TGTGCCAGTAGTTCCCGACGGGAGAACACTGAAGCTTTCTTT. This translates into CASSSRRENTEAFF.

The DNA for the CDR3 is TGTGCCATTTCAGGGGAAGCGGGCATCTCCTACGAGCAGTACTTC. Translation gives CAISGEAGISYEQYF. The V gene is TRBV28, the J gene TRBJ2-7; TRBD1 or TRBD2 may be the D gene (6 bases each). V was trimmed by 10 bases and J by 0 bases, leaving 19 bases between them. CDR3 length equals 15 residues. Germline V gene sequence: CDR1 MDHEN, CDR2 SYDVKM.

The V gene is TRBV19, the J gene TRBJ2-1; D gene ambiguous. In germline, CDR1 is LNHDA, CDR2 SQIVND (reference sequence). The V and J ends lost 6 bases and 7 bases respectively, with 16 bases between them. The CDR3 has 14 residues. The CDR3 is CASRQDLAHNEQFF. CDR3 nucleotide sequence: TGTGCCAGTAGGCAGGATCTGGCTCATAATGAGCAGTTCTTC.

The V and J genes are TRBV5-5 and TRBJ1-5; D gene unclear. The CDR3 extends over 15 amino acids. Germline V gene data show CDR1 as SGHKS and CDR2 as YYEKEE (reference sequence). The germline V and J ends were trimmed by 4 bases and 5 bases, with 16 bases remaining between them. CDR3 bases: TGTGCCAGCAGCCGGACCTTCGGGCTTGATCAGCCCCAGCATTTT. Protein: CASSRTFGLDQPQHF.

V and J are TRBV5-8 and TRBJ2-2; 10 nucleotides match TRBD1. Germline V gene sequence: CDR1 SGHTS, CDR2 YDEGEE. The CDR3 is 16 amino acids. The ends lost 3 bases at V and 6 bases at J; junction bases unmatched: 8. The CDR3 here is CASSSLRTGGAGELFF. The CDR3 DNA is TGTGCCAGCAGCTCCCTGCGGACAGGGGGAGCCGGGGAGCTGTTTTTT.

The chain recombines TRBV28 with TRBJ1-1, with 10 positions matching TRBD1. V shed 8 bases, J shed 4 bases, and the junction held 10 bases outside the gene matches. The germline V gene encodes CDR1 MDHEN and CDR2 SYDVKM. The CDR3 spans 15 residues. CDR3 protein: CASLSGQGGGTEAFF. The CDR3 DNA follows: TGTGCCAGCCTTTCCGGACAGGGGGGCGGCACTGAAGCTTTCTTT.

This chain uses TRBV5-6 with TRBJ1-6; no definite D call. V lost 1 base and J 7 bases, leaving 12 bases between the germline ends. The CDR3 has 15 residues. CDR1 SGHDT and CDR2 YYEEEE come from the germline V gene. The CDR3 DNA follows: TGTGCCAGCAGCTTGAGGAGCTTTACAAATTCACCCCTCCACTTT. Encoded protein: CASSLRSFTNSPLHF.

The V gene is TRBV5-1, the J gene TRBJ1-5; D may be TRBD1 (6 bases). Trimming took off 4 bases at V and 4 bases at J, with 12 bases between the two ends. CDR3 size: 14 residues. Germline CDR1 and CDR2: SGHRS and YFSETQ. The CDR3 is CASSPGQTNQPQHF. CDR3 in DNA: TGCGCCAGCAGCCCAGGACAGACTAATCAGCCCCAGCATTTT.

The chain carries TRBV11-3 and TRBJ2-3; tentative D call: TRBD2 (7 bases). The CDR3 totals 15 residues. Trimming shortened V by 3 bases and J by 5 bases, and 15 bases separated the two germline ends. Germline V gives CDR1 SGHNT, CDR2 YENEEA. CDR3: CASSFGGGPQDTQYF. The CDR3 coding sequence is TGTGCCAGCAGCTTTGGGGGGGGCCCTCAAGATACGCAGTATTTT.

The chain's CDR3 is CASSAGTSGGQETQYF. The CDR3 bases are TGCGCCAGCAGCGCCGGGACTAGCGGGGGCCAAGAGACCCAGTACTTC. V usage is TRBV5-1 and J usage is TRBJ2-5; 14 nucleotides line up with TRBD2. The CDR3 contains 16 residues. Germline values: CDR1 SGHRS, CDR2 YFSETQ. V gave up 4 bases and J gave up 1 base; unmatched junction bases: 3.